A single sample is the source of the 2 T cell receptor beta chains below, sequenced in a study of cytomegalovirus exposure and HLA in healthy donors. PCR involved 60 Vbeta and 13 Jbeta primers. Generated by immunoSEQ multiplex PCR, the TCRdb table keeps only in-frame clones and is missing some. Among approximately 140,000 clones listed, 55% to 80% were seen once. The sample was PBMCs. The origin of the receptors is a woman in her fifties or sixties in good health and CMV-seropositive.

This rearrangement joins TRBV7-9 to TRBJ2-1; D is undetermined. This CDR3 is built from 15 residues. Germline CDR1 SEHNR, CDR2 FQNEAQ (reference sequence). V lost 2 bases and J 8 bases, leaving 16 bases between the germline ends. The CDR3 protein is CASSLWQTPGDEQFF. The CDR3 coding sequence is TGTGCCAGCAGCTTATGGCAGACCCCTGGAGATGAGCAGTTCTTC.

The chain combines TRBV10-3 with TRBJ2-6, with a weak D call TRBD2 (5 bases). Trimming stripped 2 bases from V and 3 bases from J, with 11 bases between. Germline values: CDR1 ENHRY, CDR2 SYGVKD. This CDR3 is 16 amino acids long. DNA for the CDR3: TGTGCCATCAGTGAGCCCGGAGGAAGTGGGGCCAACGTCCTGACTTTC. It specifies CAISEPGGSGANVLTF.